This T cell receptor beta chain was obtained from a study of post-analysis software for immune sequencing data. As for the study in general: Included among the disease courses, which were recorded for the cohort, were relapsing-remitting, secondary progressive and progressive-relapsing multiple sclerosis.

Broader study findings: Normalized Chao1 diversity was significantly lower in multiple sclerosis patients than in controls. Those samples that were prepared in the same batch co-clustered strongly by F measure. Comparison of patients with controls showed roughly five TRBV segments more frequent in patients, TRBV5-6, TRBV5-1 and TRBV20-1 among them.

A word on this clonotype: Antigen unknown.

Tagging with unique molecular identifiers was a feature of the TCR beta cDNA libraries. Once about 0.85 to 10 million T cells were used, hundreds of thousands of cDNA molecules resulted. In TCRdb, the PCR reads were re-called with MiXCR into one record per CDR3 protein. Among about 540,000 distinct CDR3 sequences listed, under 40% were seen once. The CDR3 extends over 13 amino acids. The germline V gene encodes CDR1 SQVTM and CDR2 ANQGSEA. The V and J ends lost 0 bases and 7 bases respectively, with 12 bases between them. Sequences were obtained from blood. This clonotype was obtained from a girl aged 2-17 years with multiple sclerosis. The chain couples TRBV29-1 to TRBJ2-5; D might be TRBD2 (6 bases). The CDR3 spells CSVEDGGPATQYF. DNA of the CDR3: TGCAGCGTTGAAGATGGAGGGCCGGCGACCCAGTACTTC.